Below, 24 T cell receptor beta chains from the same sample are listed, as sequenced in a study of OX40 agonist ivuxolimab in advanced cancers. Profiled with immunoSEQ multiplex PCR; TCRdb holds only in-frame clones, not every one. Here the sample spans about 90,000 clones, roughly nine tenths being singletons. The input for sequencing was CD4+ or CD8+ T cells sorted from blood, taken in a trial of the OX40 agonist ivuxolimab. The origin of the receptors is an adult with an advanced solid tumor such as melanoma, head and neck, liver or kidney cancer.

This clone appeared once. The chain has TRBV6-6 and TRBJ2-7, with D perhaps given as TRBD1 or TRBD2 (5 bases each). Germline V CDR1 and CDR2: MNHNY, SVGAGI (reference sequence). V lost 5 bases and J 7 bases, leaving 21 bases between the germline ends. The CDR3 contains 15 residues. Here the CDR3 reads CASSLAREGVVEQYF. CDR3 in DNA: TGTGCCAGCAGTCTAGCCAGGGAAGGTGTGGTGGAGCAGTACTTC.

V and J are TRBV6-4 and TRBJ2-1; TRBD2 aligns across 11 bases. The CDR3 runs 14 residues. Trimming cost V 6 bases and J 10 bases; bases outside gene matches: 8. Germline assignment: CDR1 MRHNA and CDR2 SNTAGT. The CDR3 sequence: CASRETGTSGEQFF. CDR3 nucleotide sequence: TGTGCCAGCAGGGAAACCGGGACTAGCGGAGAGCAGTTCTTC.

The J gene is TRBJ2-1, the V gene TRBV4-1; D is uncertain. CDR1 is MGHRA and CDR2 is YSYEKL in the germline V gene. This CDR3 has 16 amino acids. Trimming took 1 base from V and 0 from J, leaving 10 bases between them. CDR3 region: CASSQAGLSSYNEQFF. As DNA, the CDR3 is TGCGCCAGCAGCCAAGCTGGCCTTAGCTCCTACAATGAGCAGTTCTTC.

The V and J genes are TRBV2 and TRBJ1-1; 7 bases match TRBD1. The CDR3 has 15 amino acids. The V and J ends lost 4 bases and 1 base, in that order; junction bases with no gene match: 6. The germline CDR1 and CDR2 sequences are SNHLY and FYNNEI. The CDR3 loop reads CASSAPQGPNTEAFF. The CDR3 DNA reads TGTGCCAGCAGTGCCCCACAGGGGCCGAACACTGAAGCTTTCTTT.

V usage is TRBV19 and J usage is TRBJ2-5, with no clear D. Germline V lookup: CDR1 LNHDA, CDR2 SQIVND (reference sequence). This CDR3 spans 12 amino acids. Trimming took 4 bases from V and 2 from J, leaving 5 bases between them. The DNA of the CDR3 is TGTGCCAGTAGTAGCCAACAAGAGACCCAGTACTTC. Its protein product is CASSSQQETQYF. Full variable domain (rest looked up from reference TRBV19 and TRBJ2-5): DGGITQSPKYLFRKEGQNVTLSCEQNLNHDAMYWYRQDPGQGLRLIYYSQIVNDFQKGDIAEGYSVSREKKESFPLTVTSAQKNPTAFYLCASSSQQETQYFGPGTRLLVL.

The chain recombines TRBV10-3 with TRBJ2-7; 14 bases map to TRBD2. The germline V gene encodes CDR1 ENHRY and CDR2 SYGVKD. The CDR3 has 16 residues. V lost 6 bases and J lost 2; bases outside the gene matches: 6. Here the CDR3 reads CAIRPGTSGRPYEQYF. The CDR3 DNA sequence: TGTGCCATCAGACCCGGGACTAGCGGGAGACCCTACGAGCAGTACTTC.

The chain has TRBV19 and TRBJ1-2, with D unclear. Trimming pared 7 bases from V and 4 bases from J, leaving 16 bases between. The CDR3 sequence is 14 residues long. Per the germline V gene, CDR1 is LNHDA and CDR2 is SQIVND (reference sequence). The CDR3 DNA reads as TGTGCCAGTAATCAGGCACCTAACTCCTATGGCTACACCTTC. It is translated as CASNQAPNSYGYTF.

The sample holds one count of this clone. The chain is built from TRBV7-2 and TRBJ1-3, with no clear D. There are 13 residues in the CDR3. V lost 5 bases, J lost 0 bases, and 5 bases lay in between. In germline, CDR1 is SGHTA, CDR2 FQGNSA. For the CDR3, the DNA is TGTGCCAGCAGCCAAGTCTCTGGAAACACCATATATTTT. It yields the protein CASSQVSGNTIYF.

The chain employs TRBV6-6 and TRBJ2-7; D is unresolved. Germline V gene lookup returns CDR1 MNHNY and CDR2 SVGAGI (reference sequence). The V gene lost 5 bases and the J gene lost 3 bases, with 8 bases spanning the gap. The CDR3 totals 12 residues. Written as DNA, the CDR3 is TGTGCCAGCAGTGGCAGCAGCTACGAGCAGTACTTC. Translated, it gives CASSGSSYEQYF.

The chain employs TRBV9 and TRBJ1-1; tentative D call: TRBD1 (6 bases). The ends were cut back, 0 bases at V and 1 base at J, with 7 bases in the middle. This CDR3 has 14 residues. From germline, CDR1 is SGDLS and CDR2 YYNGEE. CDR3 amino acids: CASSVGQENTEAFF. CDR3 DNA sequence: TGTGCCAGCAGCGTAGGACAGGAGAACACTGAAGCTTTCTTT.

DNA of the CDR3: TGTGCCAGCATCCCGGACGGTGGAATTTCACCCCTCCACTTT. It is translated as CASIPDGGISPLHF. The rearrangement uses TRBV6-6 and TRBJ1-6; no clear D gene. V was cut by 7 bases and J by 9 bases, with 16 bases left in between. The germline V gene has CDR1 MNHNY and CDR2 SVGAGI (reference sequence). The CDR3 spans 14 residues.

The J gene is TRBJ2-1, the V gene TRBV6-5; 7 bases are a match to TRBD1. Germline-derived CDR1 and CDR2 are MNHEY and SVGAGI. The CDR3 has 15 amino acids. After removal of 6 bases from V and 2 bases from J, the junction contained 7 bases not matched to a gene. The CDR3 is CASSPGQVAYNEQFF. The CDR3 DNA follows: TGTGCCAGCAGCCCCGGACAGGTCGCCTACAATGAGCAGTTCTTC.

The chain recombines TRBV7-9 with TRBJ2-2, with D unclear. Trimming left V 8 bases short and J 10 bases short, with 11 bases between. The CDR3 extends over 11 amino acids. Looked up from germline, CDR1 is SEHNR and CDR2 is FQNEAQ (reference sequence). The CDR3 DNA sequence: TGTGCCAGCCTGCGTGGCGCGGAGCTGTTTTTT. Its translation: CASLRGAELFF.

This chain connects TRBV9 to TRBJ1-1; D is undetermined. V gave up 0 bases and J gave up 11 bases, with 11 bases separating them. CDR3 length: 12 amino acids. CDR1 is SGDLS and CDR2 is YYNGEE in the germline V gene. The CDR3 DNA sequence: TGTGCCAGCAGCGTAGCCTCCGGGCCGGCTTTCTTT. It yields the protein CASSVASGPAFF.

The genes are TRBV5-4 and TRBJ2-5; possibly TRBD1 for D (6 bases). Trimming took 2 bases from V and 5 from J, leaving 16 bases between them. The CDR3 extends over 15 amino acids. CDR1 and CDR2 from the germline V gene are SGHNT and YYREEE (reference sequence). In DNA form, the CDR3 reads TGTGCCAGCAGCTTCCGTGGGGGCGCCCGGGAGACCCAGTACTTC. Translation: CASSFRGGARETQYF.

The V and J genes are TRBV5-1 and TRBJ2-7; 13 nucleotides agree with TRBD2. Germline V gives CDR1 SGHRS, CDR2 YFSETQ. Trimming at V came to 4 bases and at J to 2 bases, leaving 12 bases not matched to a gene. The CDR3 has 18 amino acids. For the CDR3, the DNA is TGCGCCAGCAGCCAGGGACTAGCGGGATTCCAGTTCGCCTACGAGCAGTACTTC. It yields the protein CASSQGLAGFQFAYEQYF.

This clone was recorded once. The V call is TRBV14, the J call TRBJ2-5; 9 nucleotides align to TRBD2. The CDR3 contains 19 residues. The germline CDR1 and CDR2 sequences are SGHDN and FVKESK. Germline trimming cut 3 bases from V and 0 bases from J; bases unmatched to any gene: 14. The DNA of the CDR3 is TGTGCCAGCAGCCAGACCGGGACTAGCATATACCCGTACCAAGAGACCCAGTACTTC. The encoded protein is CASSQTGTSIYPYQETQYF.

V gene TRBV19 combines with J gene TRBJ2-7; D remains ambiguous. The V end was cut by 4 bases, the J end by 3 bases, with 16 bases between. The CDR3 is 15 amino acids. CDR1 is LNHDA, CDR2 SQIVND, per germline (reference sequence). In DNA, the CDR3 is TGTGCCAGTAGTACTCCCAAGGGCTCCTACTACGAGCAGTACTTC. This sequence encodes CASSTPKGSYYEQYF.

This clone was recorded once. The CDR3 nucleotides are TGTGCCATCAGTTCTAAGCAAGATACGCAGTATTTT. Translated, it gives CAISSKQDTQYF. The genes are TRBV10-3 and TRBJ2-3; no clear D. CDR3 length equals 12 residues. Germline V gives CDR1 ENHRY, CDR2 SYGVKD. The ends were cut back, 5 bases at V and 5 bases at J, with 8 bases in the middle.

The CDR3 sequence is CASSVGGGTGQETQYF. The CDR3 region has the DNA TGTGCCAGCAGCGTAGGAGGCGGGACAGGCCAAGAGACCCAGTACTTC. The chain links TRBV9 to TRBJ2-5; 8 nucleotides line up with TRBD1. V lost 0 bases, J lost 1 base, and 5 bases stayed unmatched. CDR3 length equals 16 residues. The germline V gene encodes CDR1 SGDLS and CDR2 YYNGEE.

The chain joins TRBV5-4 to TRBJ2-7, with 9 bases fitting TRBD1. Per the germline V gene, CDR1 is SGHNT and CDR2 is YYREEE (reference sequence). V lost 4 bases and J lost 7; bases outside the gene matches: 9. The CDR3 consists of 14 residues. The CDR3 protein is CASSAPGQGVEQYF. The CDR3, as DNA: TGTGCCAGCAGCGCACCGGGACAGGGTGTAGAGCAGTACTTC. The variable domain in full, completed from reference TRBV5-4 and TRBJ2-7, reads ETGVTQSPTHLIKTRGQQVTLRCSSQSGHNTVSWYQQALGQGPQFIFQYYREEENGRGNFPPRFSGLQFPNYSSELNVNALELDDSALYLCASSAPGQGVEQYFGPGTRLTVT.

The chain uses TRBV2 and TRBJ2-5; tentative D call: TRBD1 (6 bases). CDR1 SNHLY and CDR2 FYNNEI come from the germline V gene. The CDR3 has 13 residues. The V gene lost 5 bases and the J gene lost 0 bases, with 7 bases spanning the gap. For the CDR3, the DNA is TGTGCCAGCAGTAGGGACAACCAAGAGACCCAGTACTTC. It codes for CASSRDNQETQYF.

This clone came up once. This chain links TRBV28 with TRBJ1-2; 8 nucleotides line up with TRBD1. Germline assignment: CDR1 MDHEN and CDR2 SYDVKM. J lost 3 bases, V lost 4 bases, and 7 bases had no gene match. The CDR3 extends over 15 amino acids. The CDR3 DNA reads TGTGCCAGCAGTTCCAGTGGGACAGGTGACTATGGCTACACCTTC. Amino acids: CASSSSGTGDYGYTF.

This rearrangement joins TRBV5-1 to TRBJ1-5, with unresolved D. From germline, CDR1 is SGHRS and CDR2 YFSETQ. The CDR3 runs 13 residues. Deletions cut 4 bases from V and 2 bases from J, with 7 bases between. As DNA, the CDR3 is TGCGCCAGCAGCCTGTGGGGCAATCAGCCCCAGCATTTT. Translation: CASSLWGNQPQHF. Using reference TRBV5-1 and TRBJ1-5 for the parts outside the CDR3, the full variable domain is KAGVTQTPRYLIKTRGQQVTLSCSPISGHRSVSWYQQTPGQGLQFLFEYFSETQRNKGNFPGRFSGRQFSNSRSEMNVSTLELGDSALYLCASSLWGNQPQHFGDGTRLSIL.